Presented here are 18 T cell receptor beta chains from one specimen sequenced in a study of glioma-infiltrating T cells. Using RNA template, CDR3s of TCR alpha and beta were amplified with iRepertoire arm-PCR. TCRdb called the multiplex PCR reads again in MiXCR, with one record for every CDR3 protein. The sample yields a few hundred thousand distinct CDR3 sequences, roughly 41% seen once. Sequences were obtained from glioma tissue, nonneoplastic brain tissue, or PBMCs (not recorded which). The receptors come from a human donor with low-grade glioma or glioblastoma, undergoing nonglioma brain surgery, or in good health (not recorded which).

This clonotype has a count of ten or more. The chain carries TRBV20-1 and TRBJ2-1, with a possible D match to TRBD2 (6 bases). Germline V gene data show CDR1 as DFQATT and CDR2 as SNEGSKA (reference sequence). This CDR3 region has 15 residues. V was trimmed by 0 bases and J by 1 base, leaving 10 bases between them. Here the CDR3 DNA reads TGCAGTGCTAGAGATCGTGCGGGGTCCTACAATGAGCAGTTCTTC. It encodes CSARDRAGSYNEQFF.

CDR3 nucleotide sequence: TGTGCCACCGTAGGACAGCTGAACACTGAAGCTTTCTTT. Translating it yields CATVGQLNTEAFF. The chain links TRBV10-3 to TRBJ1-1; a possible D gene is TRBD1 (6 bases). CDR3 length: 13 amino acids. Trimming removed 10 bases from V and 0 bases from J, with 12 bases in between. Germline V gene lookup returns CDR1 ENHRY and CDR2 SYGVKD.

The rearrangement joins TRBV27 to TRBJ2-7; TRBD1 might be the D (6 bases). There are 14 residues in the CDR3. Germline CDR1 and CDR2: MNHEY and SMNVEV (reference sequence). V was trimmed by 2 bases and J by 9 bases, leaving 17 bases between them. The CDR3 nucleotides read TGTGCCAGCAGTTTAACACAGGGAACACGGGGGCAGTACTTC. As protein: CASSLTQGTRGQYF.

The V gene is TRBV7-2, the J gene TRBJ2-1; no clear D gene. This CDR3 contains 12 residues. Germline CDR1 reads SGHTA; CDR2 reads FQGNSA. The ends were cut back, 2 bases at V and 10 bases at J, with 9 bases in the middle. CDR3 residues: CASSLFSLEQFF. In nucleotides, the CDR3 is TGTGCCAGCAGCTTATTCAGCCTCGAGCAGTTCTTC.

This clonotype was counted ten times or more. The gene calls are TRBV14 and TRBJ1-1; D gene uncertain. The CDR3 consists of 12 residues. Germline-derived CDR1 and CDR2 are SGHDN and FVKESK. Trimming removed 0 bases at V and 4 bases at J, with 3 bases between. The CDR3 here is CASSQETTEAFF. For the CDR3, the DNA is TGTGCCAGCAGCCAAGAGACCACTGAAGCTTTCTTT.

The chain couples TRBV24-1 to TRBJ2-3; 10 bases line up with TRBD1. Germline assignment: CDR1 KGHDR and CDR2 SFDVKD. The CDR3 covers 15 residues. V gave up 3 bases and J gave up 3 bases; unmatched junction bases: 2. This CDR3 reads CATSDRTGGTDTQYF. The DNA of the CDR3 is TGTGCCACCAGTGATCGGACAGGGGGTACAGATACGCAGTATTTT.

This clonotype was seen a few times. This chain connects TRBV4-1 to TRBJ2-1; the D is unclear. The CDR3 is made up of 17 amino acids. V was cut by 2 bases and J by 0 bases, with 14 bases left in between. The germline V gene has CDR1 MGHRA and CDR2 YSYEKL. This CDR3 is CASSQSIAASSYNEQFF. Written as DNA, the CDR3 is TGCGCCAGCAGCCAATCAATAGCAGCGAGCTCCTACAATGAGCAGTTCTTC.

This clonotype was counted ten times or more. The V gene is TRBV25-1, the J gene TRBJ2-5; a weak D match, TRBD1 (6 bases). Germline loops: CDR1 MGHDK, CDR2 SYGVNS. The V gene lost 3 bases and the J gene lost 7 bases, with 12 bases spanning the gap. The CDR3 has 13 amino acids. CDR3 protein: CASSDTGPLTQYF. DNA for the CDR3: TGTGCCAGCAGTGACACAGGGCCGCTGACCCAGTACTTC.

The chain joins TRBV20-1 to TRBJ2-7; 8 positions agree with TRBD2. This CDR3 contains 15 residues. The trim removed 2 bases at V and 10 bases at J, leaving 16 bases unmatched. Germline CDR1 and CDR2: DFQATT and SNEGSKA (reference sequence). CDR3 residues: CSARNRLARAYVQYF. In nucleotides, the CDR3 is TGCAGTGCTAGAAACCGACTAGCGCGGGCCTACGTTCAGTACTTC.

The CDR3 nucleotides read TGTGCCAGCAGCAACAGGGCGAGAGGGACCAATGAGCAGTTCTTC. As protein: CASSNRARGTNEQFF. V and J are TRBV7-9 and TRBJ2-1, with D possibly matching TRBD1 (6 bases). Trimming cost V 5 bases and J 6 bases, with 17 bases left between them. Germline values: CDR1 SEHNR, CDR2 FQNEAQ (reference sequence). The length of the CDR3 is 15 residues.

There are many counts of this clonotype. The genes are TRBV20-1 and TRBJ2-3; 11 bases agree with TRBD2. The CDR3 extends over 15 amino acids. The V gene end was trimmed by 5 bases and the J gene end by 0 bases; junction bases not matched to a gene: 4. CDR1 is DFQATT and CDR2 is SNEGSKA in the germline V gene (reference sequence). The chain's CDR3 is CSAEGLAESTDTQYF. Written as DNA, the CDR3 is TGCAGTGCTGAGGGACTAGCGGAGAGCACAGATACGCAGTATTTT.

There are a few counts of this clonotype. The chain combines TRBV4-2 with TRBJ2-1; D uncertain. The CDR3 spans 14 residues. Trimming took off 0 bases at V and 6 bases at J, with 9 bases between the two ends. Germline CDR1 is LGHNA and CDR2 is YNFKEQ. The CDR3 here is CASSQDPFPNEQFF. The CDR3 DNA is TGTGCCAGCAGCCAAGATCCCTTCCCCAATGAGCAGTTCTTC.

On this clonotype: This may arise from a read error, as a much more abundant clone is one base away. This chain joins TRBV28 and TRBJ2-3; unclear D gene. This CDR3 region has 10 residues. Germline V gives CDR1 MDHEN, CDR2 SYDVKM. The CDR3 is CASSTDKQYF. The CDR3 bases are TGTGCCAGCAGCACAGATAAGCAGTATTTT.

V and J are TRBV6-6 and TRBJ2-1, with 10 bases that match TRBD1. After removal of 4 bases from V and 8 bases from J, the junction contained 5 bases not matched to a gene. The germline V gene has CDR1 MNHNY and CDR2 SVGAGI (reference sequence). The length of the CDR3 is 14 residues. CDR3 sequence: CASSSRTGGHEQFF. CDR3 DNA: TGTGCCAGCAGTTCCAGGACAGGGGGACATGAGCAGTTCTTC.

To note about this clonotype: One base away lies a much larger clone, so this may be a sequencing read error. CDR3 sequence: CARSEVPYEQFF. The CDR3 bases are TGTGCCAGAAGTGAAGTGCCATATGAGCAGTTCTTC. The chain is built from TRBV6-1 and TRBJ2-1; no clear D. The CDR3 runs 12 residues. From germline, CDR1 is MNHNS and CDR2 SASEGT.

Turning to this clonotype: This may be a read error: a much more frequent sequence differs by one nucleotide. V is TRBV27 and J is TRBJ1-2; D is possibly TRBD1 (6 bases). Germline V gene data show CDR1 as MNHEY and CDR2 as SMNVEV (reference sequence). The CDR3 is 12 amino acids. The CDR3 DNA reads TGTGCCAGCAGTGGTACGGCCAGGGGCTGCACCTTC. Its protein is CASSGTARGCTF.

The V and J genes are TRBV4-2 and TRBJ2-3, with TRBD2 identical over 9 bases. Germline V gene sequence: CDR1 LGHNA, CDR2 YNFKEQ. The CDR3 sequence is 16 residues long. Trimming took 4 bases from V and 5 from J; bases not matched to a gene: 10. CDR3 in amino acids: CASSPRWGGREDTQYF. CDR3 bases: TGTGCCAGCAGCCCCCGATGGGGCGGGAGGGAAGATACGCAGTATTTT.

This clonotype was seen a handful of times. The rearrangement links TRBV11-2 to TRBJ2-3; D perhaps matches TRBD1 (5 bases). The CDR3 consists of 15 residues. Germline assignment: CDR1 SGHAT and CDR2 FQNNGV. Trimming shortened V by 0 bases and J by 2 bases, and 9 bases separated the two germline ends. The CDR3 nucleotides are TGTGCCAGCAGCTTAGAGGCGACAGCCACAGATACGCAGTATTTT. Translation gives CASSLEATATDTQYF. The variable domain in full, completed from reference TRBV11-2 and TRBJ2-3, reads EAGVAQSPRYKIIEKRQSVAFWCNPISGHATLYWYQQILGQGPKLLIQFQNNGVVDDSQLPKDRFSAERLKGVDSTLKIQPAKLEDSAVYLCASSLEATATDTQYFGPGTRLTVL.